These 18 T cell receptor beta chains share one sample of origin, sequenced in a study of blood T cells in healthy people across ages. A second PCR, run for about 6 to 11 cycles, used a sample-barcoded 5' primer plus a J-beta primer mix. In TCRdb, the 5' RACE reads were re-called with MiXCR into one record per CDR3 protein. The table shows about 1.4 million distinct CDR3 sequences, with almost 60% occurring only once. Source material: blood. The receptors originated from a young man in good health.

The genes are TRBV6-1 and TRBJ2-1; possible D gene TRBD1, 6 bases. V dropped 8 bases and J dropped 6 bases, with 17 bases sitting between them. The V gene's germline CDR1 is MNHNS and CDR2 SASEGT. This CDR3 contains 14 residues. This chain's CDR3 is CASCRDTGGNEQFF. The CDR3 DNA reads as TGTGCCAGCTGCCGGGACACTGGGGGCAATGAGCAGTTCTTC.

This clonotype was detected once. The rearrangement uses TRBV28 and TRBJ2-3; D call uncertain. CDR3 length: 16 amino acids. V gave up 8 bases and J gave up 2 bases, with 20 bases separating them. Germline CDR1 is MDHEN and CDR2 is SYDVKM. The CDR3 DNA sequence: TGTGCCAGCTGTACACGGACGGTATCCCACACAGATACGCAGTATTTT. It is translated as CASCTRTVSHTDTQYF.

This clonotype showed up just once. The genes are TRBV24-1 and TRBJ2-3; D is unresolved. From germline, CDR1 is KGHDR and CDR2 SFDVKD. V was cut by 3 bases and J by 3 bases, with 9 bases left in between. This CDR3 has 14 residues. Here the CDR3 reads CATSDPDRTDTQYF. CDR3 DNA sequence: TGTGCCACCAGTGATCCAGATAGAACAGATACGCAGTATTTT.

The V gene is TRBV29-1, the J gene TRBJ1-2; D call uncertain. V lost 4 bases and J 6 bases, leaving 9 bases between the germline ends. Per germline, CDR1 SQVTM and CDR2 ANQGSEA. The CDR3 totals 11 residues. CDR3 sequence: CSVAGANGYTF. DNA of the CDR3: TGCAGCGTTGCCGGTGCGAATGGCTACACCTTC.

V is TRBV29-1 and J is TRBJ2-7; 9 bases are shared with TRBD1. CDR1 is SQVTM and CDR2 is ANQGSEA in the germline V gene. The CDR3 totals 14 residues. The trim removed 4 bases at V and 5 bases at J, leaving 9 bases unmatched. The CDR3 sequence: CSVVPGQGTHEQYF. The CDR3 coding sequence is TGCAGCGTTGTCCCAGGACAGGGGACCCACGAGCAGTACTTC.

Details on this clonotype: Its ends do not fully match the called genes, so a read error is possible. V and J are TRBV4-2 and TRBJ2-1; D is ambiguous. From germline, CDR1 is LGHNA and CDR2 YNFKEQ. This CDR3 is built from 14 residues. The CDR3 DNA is TGTGTCAGCAGCCAAGGGCCGGGCACCAATGAGCAGTTCTTC. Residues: CVSSQGPGTNEQFF.

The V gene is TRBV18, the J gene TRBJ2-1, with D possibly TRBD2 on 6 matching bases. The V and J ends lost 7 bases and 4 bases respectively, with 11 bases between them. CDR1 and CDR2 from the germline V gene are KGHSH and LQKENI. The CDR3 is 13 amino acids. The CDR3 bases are TGTGCCAGCTTCCGGGACTCTTACAATGAGCAGTTCTTC. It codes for CASFRDSYNEQFF.

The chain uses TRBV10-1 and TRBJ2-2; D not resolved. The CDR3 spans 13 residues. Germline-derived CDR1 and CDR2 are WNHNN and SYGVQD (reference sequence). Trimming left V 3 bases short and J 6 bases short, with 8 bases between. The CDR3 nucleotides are TGCGCCAGCAGTGATTACGGCCCCGGGGAGCTGTTTTTT. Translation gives CASSDYGPGELFF.

The CDR3 here is CASSREVGSYEQYF. The CDR3 nucleotides are TGTGCCAGCAGTCGGGAGGTGGGCTCCTACGAGCAGTACTTC. J is TRBJ2-7 and V is TRBV6-2 or TRBV6-3, with TRBD2 matching over 7 bases. J lost 0 bases, V lost 5 bases, and 4 bases had no gene match. The CDR3 totals 14 residues. CDR1 MNHEY and CDR2 SVGEGT come from the germline V gene.

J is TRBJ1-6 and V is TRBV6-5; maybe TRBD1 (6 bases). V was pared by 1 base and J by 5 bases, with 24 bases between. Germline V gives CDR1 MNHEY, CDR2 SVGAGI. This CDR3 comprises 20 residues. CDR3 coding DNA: TGTGCCAGCAGTTACTTCATCGGGGGCTCCCCGGGCCTTAATAATTCACCCCTCCACTTT. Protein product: CASSYFIGGSPGLNNSPLHF.

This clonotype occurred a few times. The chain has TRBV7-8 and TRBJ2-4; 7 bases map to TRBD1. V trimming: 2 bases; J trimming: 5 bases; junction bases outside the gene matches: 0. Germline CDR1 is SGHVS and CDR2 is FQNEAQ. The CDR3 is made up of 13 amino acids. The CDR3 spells CASSLRGQNIQYF. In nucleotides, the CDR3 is TGTGCCAGCAGCTTAAGGGGGCAAAACATTCAGTACTTC.

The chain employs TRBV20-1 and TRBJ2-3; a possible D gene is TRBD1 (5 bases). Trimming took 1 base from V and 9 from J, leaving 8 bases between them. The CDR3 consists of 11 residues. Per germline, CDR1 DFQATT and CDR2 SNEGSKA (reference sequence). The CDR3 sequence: CSARGGGTQYF. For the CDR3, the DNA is TGCAGTGCTAGAGGGGGCGGCACGCAGTATTTT.

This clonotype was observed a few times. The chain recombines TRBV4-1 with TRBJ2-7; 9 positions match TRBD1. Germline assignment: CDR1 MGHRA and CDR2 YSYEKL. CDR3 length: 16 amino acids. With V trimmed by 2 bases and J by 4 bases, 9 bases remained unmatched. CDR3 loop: CASSQPPGQGWYEQYF. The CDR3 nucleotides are TGCGCCAGCAGCCAACCTCCGGGACAGGGATGGTACGAGCAGTACTTC.

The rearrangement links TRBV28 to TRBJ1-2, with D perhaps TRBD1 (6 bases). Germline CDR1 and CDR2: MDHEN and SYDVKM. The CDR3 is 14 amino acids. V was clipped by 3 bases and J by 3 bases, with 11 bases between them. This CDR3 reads CASSFAGADYGYTF. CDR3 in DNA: TGTGCCAGCAGTTTCGCGGGGGCTGACTATGGCTACACCTTC.

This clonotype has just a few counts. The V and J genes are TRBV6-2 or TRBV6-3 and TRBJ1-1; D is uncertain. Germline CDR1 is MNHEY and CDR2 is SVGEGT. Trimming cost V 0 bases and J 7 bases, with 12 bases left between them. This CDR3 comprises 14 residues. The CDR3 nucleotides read TGTGCCAGCAGTTACTCGGACGCTGCAAATGAAGCTTTCTTT. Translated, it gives CASSYSDAANEAFF.

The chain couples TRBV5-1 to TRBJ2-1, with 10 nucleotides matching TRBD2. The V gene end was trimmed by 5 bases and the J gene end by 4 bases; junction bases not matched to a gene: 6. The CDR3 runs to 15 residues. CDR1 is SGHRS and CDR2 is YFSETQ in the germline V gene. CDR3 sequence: CASRVLAGPYNEQFF. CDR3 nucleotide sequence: TGCGCCAGCAGAGTACTAGCGGGGCCATACAATGAGCAGTTCTTC.

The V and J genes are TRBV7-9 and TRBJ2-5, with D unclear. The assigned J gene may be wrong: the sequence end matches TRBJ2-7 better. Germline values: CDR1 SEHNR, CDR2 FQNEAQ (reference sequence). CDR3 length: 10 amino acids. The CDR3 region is CASRSDEQYF. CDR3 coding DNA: TGTGCCAGCAGATCCGACGAGCAGTACTTC.

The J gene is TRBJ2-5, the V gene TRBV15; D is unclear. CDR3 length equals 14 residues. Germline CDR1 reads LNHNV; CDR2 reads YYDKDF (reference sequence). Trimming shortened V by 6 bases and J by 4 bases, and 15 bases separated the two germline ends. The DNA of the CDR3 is TGTGCCACCAGTGGCTATGGGGTAGGAGAGACCCAGTACTTC. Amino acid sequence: CATSGYGVGETQYF.